The clone carrying this T cell receptor beta chain was detected a few times. The data belong to a study of blood T cell repertoires in COVID-19. At the level of the study: Specimens from acute and convalescent COVID-19 originated in the United States, Italy and Spain.

Cohort allocation depended upon clinical history that participants reported. V gave up 2 bases and J gave up 2 bases, with 6 bases separating them. The germline CDR1 and CDR2 sequences are MGHDK and SYGVNS. This CDR3 spans 13 amino acids. Profiled with immunoSEQ multiplex PCR; TCRdb holds only in-frame clones, not every one. The data show around 150,000 clones, around 80% seen once. Material for sequencing was PBMCs or T cells enriched from blood (not recorded which). The genes are TRBV25-1 and TRBJ1-2; D uncertain. This TCR was recovered from a man aged 50 to 59 who had recovered from COVID-19. The CDR3 DNA reads TGTGCCAGCAGTGAAGGAGACAACTATGGCTACACCTTC. It specifies CASSEGDNYGYTF.